This TCR beta chain was identified during a study of T cell responses to AZD1222 COVID-19 vaccine (dated by TCRdb to 2020 to 2023). About the full investigation: TCR sequencing was performed for roughly 240 trial participants, of whom about 200 were given two doses of AZD1222 and 26 were given two doses of MenACWY control vaccine. Enrollment into the trials was organized by age into subgroups of 18-55, 56-69 and 70-plus years, and those subgroups contained approximately 150, 30 and 60 TCR-sequenced participants, respectively.

The CDR3 regions of human TCRbeta chains were analyzed by immunosequencing. As for how the authors treated the data: Repertoire TCRs were checked for matches against a reference library of SARS-CoV-2-specific TCRs that had been generated using the MIRA antigen-specificity platform. Breadth meant the fraction of unique TCRs that were SARS-CoV-2-associated, whereas depth meant the fraction of total T cells that were SARS-CoV-2-associated. Using the MIRA data, every spike-specific TCR was mapped to the spike region that the TCR reacted to and assigned to either a CD4 or a CD8 class. Log10-transformed breadth and depth values were compared by one-way ANOVA with Sidak's multiple comparisons tests. TCRdb obtained this table from immuneACCESS and retained in-frame rearrangements with V and J assigned. These tables miss some clones; where compared with another copy, unresolved V genes account for less than half of the shortfall, and the remainder is unexplained. That table gives V, J and clone size, and the DNA gave D and trimming. In this sample the table shows 150,000 or so clones, roughly nine tenths of which occur a single time. About 7% of the sample is taken by the ten largest.

The time point label for this specimen denotes: sample from adult after SARS-CoV-2 infection, after symptom onset. A couple of convalescent COVID-19 patients, sampled after symptom onset from adults with prior SARS-CoV-2 infection, were also TCR-sequenced for comparison. Study-wide findings and limitations: Only five to seven AZD1222 recipients were SARS-CoV-2 seropositive at baseline, limiting conclusions about previously exposed vaccinees. The 56-69-year group was small, and its depth increase did not reach significance, likely because of low power. A significant rise in spike-specific TCR breadth and depth was observed after two AZD1222 doses relative to day 0 and relative to MenACWY recipients. Most participants were white British and females outnumbered males, and the authors suggested that clonal diversity may have been underestimated. Because no day 14 peak-response samples were available, the repertoires could be characterized only after the peak T cell response. Epitopes outside the regions mutated in the B.1.351 and B.1.1.7 variants were reportedly recognized by nearly half of the unique spike-specific TCRs. Vaccine-associated CD4 TCRs spanned the whole spike protein, with dominant responses in regions 160-218 and 743-854.

A note on this clone: This clone's antigen is unknown. Base qualities were left out, and no much larger clone turns up one base away.

From cysteine to phenylalanine, the CDR3 is 15 amino acids long. Only the CDR3 part of the read is kept: 45 bases, read in frame from the first base. The CDR1 and CDR2 encoded by the germline V gene (reference sequence) are SGHAT and FQDESV. Trimming takes 1 base from V and 2 bases from J, and the germline ends sit 11 bases apart. The rearrangement combines TRBV11-1 with TRBJ2-5; tentative D gene TRBD2, with 5 bases matching. Specimen: peripheral blood, collected after recovery from COVID-19. The sequence came from an adult who had recovered from COVID-19. Here the CDR3 is given as CASSLGGSAQETQYF. The nucleotide sequence is given as TGTGCCAGCAGCTTAGGAGGGAGTGCACAAGAGACCCAGTACTTC.